These 22 T cell receptor beta chains were all obtained from the same sample, sequenced in a study of blood T cell repertoires in COVID-19 (dated by TCRdb to 2018 to 2020). The library was made by the immunoSEQ multiplex PCR assay. TCRdb limited this immuneACCESS table to in-frame rearrangements with V and J called. A share of clones is missing; checked studies link under half to unresolved V genes, and the rest is unexplained. Present in this sample are fewer than 150,000 clones, 70% to 85% of which were seen just once. Of the sample, approximately 6.6% falls within the top ten clones. Sequencing was done on a sample of peripheral blood. These receptor sequences come from a human donor in a cohort sampled during active COVID-19.

The chain carries TRBV4-3 and TRBJ2-2, with D perhaps TRBD2 (6 bases). This CDR3 is built from 16 residues. Germline V gene sequence: CDR1 LGHNA, CDR2 YSLEER. V was pared by 0 bases and J by 3 bases, with 11 bases between. The CDR3 sequence: CASSQDLGLDTGELFF. The CDR3 nucleotides are TGCGCCAGCAGCCAAGATCTGGGACTTGACACCGGGGAGCTGTTTTTT.

The chain links TRBV9 to TRBJ2-3; 13 bases line up with TRBD2. Germline V gene data show CDR1 as SGDLS and CDR2 as YYNGEE. Trimming at V came to 3 bases and at J to 0 bases, leaving 13 bases not matched to a gene. This CDR3 is built from 20 residues. CDR3 loop: CASSDGTSGDLDVSTDTQYF. CDR3 in DNA: TGTGCCAGCAGCGACGGGACTAGCGGGGACCTAGATGTTAGCACAGATACGCAGTATTTT.

This chain links TRBV2 with TRBJ1-2; TRBD1 might be the D (5 bases). The germline CDR1 and CDR2 sequences are SNHLY and FYNNEI. The length of the CDR3 is 13 residues. Trimming cost V 2 bases and J 8 bases, with 12 bases left between them. This CDR3 is CASSESGDGGYTF. CDR3 nucleotide sequence: TGTGCCAGCAGTGAATCGGGGGACGGGGGCTACACCTTC.

This CDR3 reads CASSPPGSRETQYF. In DNA form, the CDR3 reads TGTGCCAGCAGCCCCCCAGGCAGCAGAGAGACCCAGTACTTC. V usage is TRBV7-2 and J usage is TRBJ2-5; D unresolved. V was cut by 5 bases and J by 4 bases, with 14 bases left in between. This CDR3 spans 14 amino acids. Germline CDR1 SGHTA, CDR2 FQGNSA.

This chain joins TRBV11-3 and TRBJ2-3, with 8 bases fitting TRBD2. The trim removed 5 bases at V and 3 bases at J, leaving 7 bases unmatched. The germline V gene encodes CDR1 SGHNT and CDR2 YENEEA. The CDR3 runs 15 residues. The CDR3 nucleotides read TGTGCCAGCAGCCCCGGGACTAGAGCTACAGATACGCAGTATTTT. Translating gives CASSPGTRATDTQYF. The whole variable domain, filled in from reference TRBV11-3 and TRBJ2-3, reads EAGVVQSPRYKIIEKKQPVAFWCNPISGHNTLYWYLQNLGQGPELLIRYENEEAVDDSQLPKDRFSAERLKGVDSTLKIQPAELGDSAVYLCASSPGTRATDTQYFGPGTRLTVL.

The chain recombines TRBV7-8 with TRBJ1-2; 7 bases are shared with TRBD1. This CDR3 spans 15 amino acids. CDR1 is SGHVS and CDR2 is FQNEAQ in the germline V gene. Trimming cost V 4 bases and J 4 bases; bases outside gene matches: 9. The CDR3 DNA reads TGTGCCAGCAGCTCGATTAATTGGGACAGCTATGGCTACACCTTC. Amino acids: CASSSINWDSYGYTF.

This chain joins TRBV11-2 and TRBJ1-6; TRBD1 matches 9 bases. Looked up from germline, CDR1 is SGHAT and CDR2 is FQNNGV. The CDR3 covers 15 residues. The trim removed 5 bases at V and 7 bases at J, leaving 6 bases unmatched. CDR3: CASSIQGAVNSPLHF. The CDR3 DNA is TGTGCCAGCAGCATACAGGGGGCTGTGAATTCACCCCTCCACTTT.

V usage is TRBV19 and J usage is TRBJ1-1; the match to TRBD1 covers 7 bases. The CDR3 runs to 15 residues. Germline V gene lookup returns CDR1 LNHDA and CDR2 SQIVND (reference sequence). V gave up 6 bases and J gave up 6 bases; unmatched junction bases: 13. The CDR3 sequence: CASRIGQETYPEAFF. The CDR3 DNA sequence: TGTGCCAGTAGGATCGGACAGGAGACGTACCCTGAAGCTTTCTTT.

The rearrangement links TRBV18 to TRBJ2-4; D is uncertain. Germline values: CDR1 KGHSH, CDR2 LQKENI. V was clipped by 3 bases and J by 0 bases, with 12 bases between them. This CDR3 comprises 16 residues. CDR3 residues: CASSPPPDLAKNIQYF. CDR3 bases: TGTGCCAGCTCACCCCCTCCAGACTTAGCCAAAAACATTCAGTACTTC.

The V and J genes are TRBV28 and TRBJ2-7; maybe TRBD2 (7 bases). The CDR3 contains 17 residues. V gave up 3 bases and J gave up 7 bases, with 25 bases separating them. Germline assignment: CDR1 MDHEN and CDR2 SYDVKM. The CDR3, as DNA: TGTGCCAGCAGTTTGTTAGGGGGGGTGGTCGGACGAAGAGAGCAGTACTTC. This encodes CASSLLGGVVGRREQYF.

This clone was seen a handful of times. The chain is built from TRBV27 and TRBJ2-2; D ambiguous. CDR3 length: 15 amino acids. V shed 5 bases and J shed 2 bases, with 12 bases lying between them. CDR1 MNHEY and CDR2 SMNVEV come from the germline V gene (reference sequence). In DNA, the CDR3 is TGTGCCAGCAGTGAAGACGGAGCTAACACCGGGGAGCTGTTTTTT. Translation: CASSEDGANTGELFF.

The DNA for the CDR3 is TGTGCCAGCAGCGGTTACAGGACCTCTGGGGCCAACGTCCTGACTTTC. Translation: CASSGYRTSGANVLTF. The rearrangement uses TRBV9 and TRBJ2-6; D may be TRBD1 (5 bases). The V end was cut by 3 bases, the J end by 0 bases, with 10 bases between. Germline CDR1 and CDR2: SGDLS and YYNGEE. CDR3 length: 16 amino acids.

The chain joins TRBV19 to TRBJ1-5; the D gene is possibly TRBD1 (5 bases). CDR1 is LNHDA and CDR2 is SQIVND in the germline V gene (reference sequence). The CDR3 sequence is 15 residues long. V was trimmed by 9 bases and J by 4 bases, leaving 19 bases between them. The CDR3 loop reads CASHPSGVPNQPQHF. The CDR3 DNA reads as TGTGCCAGCCACCCATCGGGGGTACCTAATCAGCCCCAGCATTTT.

The chain is built from TRBV6-6 and TRBJ2-7, with 7 bases lining up with TRBD2. CDR3 length equals 14 residues. The trim removed 6 bases at V and 3 bases at J, leaving 8 bases unmatched. Per the germline V gene, CDR1 is MNHNY and CDR2 is SVGAGI (reference sequence). CDR3 residues: CASSPGRGIYEQYF. The CDR3 DNA is TGTGCCAGCAGCCCTGGGCGGGGGATCTACGAGCAGTACTTC.

The chain recombines TRBV5-4 with TRBJ1-2; TRBD1 is a possible D gene (5 bases). The CDR3 runs to 14 residues. Germline CDR1 and CDR2: SGHNT and YYREEE (reference sequence). The V end was cut by 0 bases, the J end by 2 bases, with 8 bases between. The CDR3 bases are TGTGCCAGCAGCTTGGGTGGGGGGAACTATGGCTACACCTTC. The encoded protein is CASSLGGGNYGYTF.

The genes are TRBV18 and TRBJ1-1; no definite D call. Germline V gives CDR1 KGHSH, CDR2 LQKENI. The CDR3 is 15 amino acids. The germline V and J ends were trimmed by 3 bases and 0 bases, with 11 bases remaining between them. The CDR3 DNA reads as TGTGCCAGCTCACCTTTAGAGACAATGAACACTGAAGCTTTCTTT. This encodes CASSPLETMNTEAFF.

This sequence joins TRBV11-3 and TRBJ2-3; maybe TRBD1 (5 bases). Germline V gene data show CDR1 as SGHNT and CDR2 as YENEEA. The CDR3 covers 14 residues. The V end was cut by 2 bases, the J end by 2 bases, with 8 bases between. The CDR3 is CASSLRTYTDTQYF. For the CDR3, the DNA is TGTGCCAGCAGCTTACGGACATACACAGATACGCAGTATTTT.

The V call is TRBV4-1, the J call TRBJ2-7, with D possibly being TRBD1 (5 bases). CDR1 MGHRA and CDR2 YSYEKL come from the germline V gene. V was shortened by 0 bases and J by 6 bases, with 18 bases between the two germline ends. The CDR3 length is 16 residues. DNA for the CDR3: TGCGCCAGCAGCCAAGATCGAATGGCCCAGGGCAGCGAGCAGTACTTC. Amino acids: CASSQDRMAQGSEQYF.

This clone was observed a handful of times. The V gene is TRBV7-8, the J gene TRBJ1-2; D may be TRBD1 (5 bases). From germline, CDR1 is SGHVS and CDR2 FQNEAQ. Deletions cut 1 base from V and 3 bases from J, with 9 bases between. The CDR3 consists of 14 residues. The CDR3 loop is CASSLVKTDYGYTF. DNA of the CDR3: TGTGCCAGCAGCTTAGTAAAGACAGACTATGGCTACACCTTC.

The chain uses TRBV11-2 and TRBJ1-2, with 10 bases matching TRBD1. The CDR3 sequence is 15 residues long. Germline CDR1 is SGHAT and CDR2 is FQNNGV. V lost 4 bases and J lost 5; bases outside the gene matches: 7. The CDR3 spells CASSSIRDRGYGYTF. Written as DNA, the CDR3 is TGTGCCAGCAGCTCGATCCGGGACAGGGGTTATGGCTACACCTTC. The full variable domain, in which reference TRBV11-2 and TRBJ1-2 provide the parts outside the CDR3, is EAGVAQSPRYKIIEKRQSVAFWCNPISGHATLYWYQQILGQGPKLLIQFQNNGVVDDSQLPKDRFSAERLKGVDSTLKIQPAKLEDSAVYLCASSSIRDRGYGYTFGSGTRLTVV.

The chain has TRBV7-2 and TRBJ2-7; 14 nucleotides match TRBD2. V lost 4 bases, J lost 2 bases, and 4 bases stayed unmatched. Germline values: CDR1 SGHTA, CDR2 FQGNSA. CDR3 length equals 16 residues. The DNA of the CDR3 is TGTGCCAGCAGCTGGGGGGGACTAGCGGGAGCCTACGAGCAGTACTTC. Amino acid sequence: CASSWGGLAGAYEQYF.

J is TRBJ2-6 and V is TRBV2; D call uncertain. Trimming cost V 1 base and J 0 bases, with 7 bases left between them. Germline V gene sequence: CDR1 SNHLY, CDR2 FYNNEI. This CDR3 has 16 residues. The CDR3 region is CASSEGHFSGANVLTF. CDR3 DNA sequence: TGTGCCAGCAGTGAAGGTCATTTCTCTGGGGCCAACGTCCTGACTTTC.